This T cell receptor beta chain stems from a study of shared clonotypes between healthy human individuals (TCRdb year 2020). Study-level background: The cohort included three men and two women between 18 and 49 years of age. To estimate repertoire size and how much clonotypes are shared between individuals, the study performed deep sequencing of blood TCR repertoires from about 5 healthy adults. To increase sequencing depth and limit assay-specific biases, different laboratories used diverse techniques to prepare libraries and sequence TCR repertoires. Leukapheresis yielded between about 0.9 and 9 billion PBMCs per donor. Paper-wide results and their limitations: Pairwise subsampling indicated that sequencing depth was expected to affect the degree of clonotype sharing among donors. The genetic and exposure-history diversity represented was limited by the small number of donors. Sampling was restricted to blood, and TCR repertoires in tissues likely differ from the TCR repertoires found in blood.

Donors were healthy HIV-negative adults with no recently reported acute infections or vaccinations. All donors were Caucasian adults living in Nashville, Tennessee, USA. For unsorted samples, 100 million or so PBMCs were counted, and genomic DNA was extracted using the QIAamp DNA Blood Mini kit. After blood collection by leukapheresis, PBMCs were isolated using Ficoll-Histopaque density gradient centrifugation and then cryopreserved in the vapor phase of liquid nitrogen. On this clone itself: Its antigen is unknown. No base qualities exist here, and no much larger clone lies one base off it.

Using the deep immunoSEQ assay, multiplex PCR amplified TCR CDR3 regions from genomic DNA. Extracted genomic DNA from each cell subset was spread evenly across all wells of several immunoSEQ 96-well plates, with each plate serving as a replicate. Each replicate PCR for unsorted PBMC received roughly 290 ng genomic DNA, equal to 30,000 to 35,000 T cell genomes. Unsorted PBMC genomic DNA was sequenced across ten immunoSEQ deep assay plates. Purified libraries were measured with a Qubit 3.0 fluorometer, size-checked on a Bioanalyzer 2100, and measured again with the KAPA Library Quantification kit. A separate single-read 150-cycle Illumina NextSeq 550 flow cell was used to sequence each immunoSEQ 96-well plate. For the original study's pipeline: The immunoSEQ output contained only junctional sequences without quality scores, so filtering could not match that applied to full-length reads. Sequences were annotated with PyIR, a Python wrapper for IgBLAST v1.9, and V/J genes and CDR3 were assigned using IMGT germline references. Any read was removed if the V/J assignment was weak (E-value above 1e-6), the CDR3 was missing, or the read contained stop codons, out-of-frame junctions, or ambiguous translated residues. V3J clonotypes were defined by identical inferred V gene, J gene, and CDR3 amino acid sequence. Percentage overlap between repertoires was computed as shared unique clonotypes divided by the size of the smaller repertoire. RTK rarefaction, the Chao1 estimator, and Recon v2.1 estimates of unobserved clonotypes were used to assess repertoire richness. Imported from immuneACCESS, the table was reduced by TCRdb to in-frame sequences with V and J called. These copies leave out some clones; in studies compared against another copy, an unresolved V gene accounts for under half, and the cause of the remainder is not known. Clonal size and the V and J genes are those of that table, whereas D and trimming came from the DNA. The sample table contains approximately 500,000 clones; only one count was recorded for 75% to 80% of them. The top ten constitute 9.5% to 15% of the sample.

Cut back by 3 bases and 0 bases, the V and J ends lie 11 bases apart. From cysteine to phenylalanine, the CDR3 is 15 amino acids long. Only CDR3 DNA is held: 45 bases, read in frame from base 1. Via the germline V gene, CDR1 is SGHTA and CDR2 FQGTGA. The source material was PBMCs. This receptor was obtained from a woman aged 40 to 50 in good health. Some clones in this sample may be carry-over from other donors' samples. The chain links TRBV7-3 with TRBJ2-5, with TRBD2 perhaps the D gene, on 6 matching bases. The sequenced DNA: TGTGCCAGCAGCTTGGGTGGGAGGAACCAAGAGACCCAGTACTTC. It codes for CASSLGGRNQETQYF.